This paragraph reports one T cell receptor (beta chain). This record comes from a study of OX40 agonist ivuxolimab in advanced cancers. Study as a whole: All patients had ivuxolimab intravenously every 2 weeks at 0.01 to 10 mg/kg.

The CDR3 spans 12 residues. The germline CDR1 and CDR2 sequences are SGHAT and FQNNGV. V dropped 11 bases and J dropped 7 bases, with 17 bases sitting between them. Clones were read by immunoSEQ multiplex PCR, and TCRdb kept only the in-frame ones, dropping some. The data show roughly 40,000 clones, 86% seen once. Sample: CD4+ or CD8+ T cells sorted from blood, taken in a trial of the OX40 agonist ivuxolimab. The V gene is TRBV11-2, the J gene TRBJ1-2; perhaps TRBD1 as D (6 bases). This receptor was taken from an adult with an advanced solid tumor such as melanoma, head and neck, liver or kidney cancer. CDR3 protein: CAWQGSLGGYTF. CDR3 nucleotide sequence: TGTGCCTGGCAGGGGTCACTTGGTGGCTACACCTTC.